This TCR beta chain comes out of a study of T cells in localized non-small cell lung cancer. General observations from the study: Of the top 100 tumor clones, median roughly 60 were in adjacent lung, 25 to 35 among its top 100. Heterogeneity cannot be ruled out, as sequencing used one tumor region only. Among the tissues sampled, uninvolved adjacent lung had the highest T cell clonality, above tumor.

CDR1 and CDR2 (germline): SGHNT, YENEEA. Trimming shortened V by 3 bases and J by 3 bases, and 10 bases separated the two germline ends. The CDR3 totals 14 residues. This clone qualifies as medium-sized. No antigen is known for it. TCRdb keeps only in-frame clones here, not all; method: immunoSEQ multiplex PCR. The sample consists of 1,500 to 2,000 clones, 20% to 30% of them appearing once. The clonotype comes from a woman between 40 and 69 years old with stage II lung adenocarcinoma. The chain is built from TRBV11-3 and TRBJ2-3; no reliable D call. This sample comprised lung tumor tissue, obtained before any cancer treatment. The CDR3 spells CASSLIPGTDTQYF. The CDR3 coding sequence is TGTGCCAGCAGCTTGATCCCTGGGACAGATACGCAGTATTTT.